This passage covers 31 T cell receptor beta chains from one sample sequenced in a study of cytotoxic CD8 clonotypes in ibrutinib-treated CLL. Measured with immunoSEQ multiplex PCR; TCRdb has only the in-frame clones, and not every one. The sample lists over 7,000 clones; approximately 79% were seen once. The material sequenced was PBMCs, taken before ibrutinib treatment. Source of these receptors: a human donor with chronic lymphocytic leukemia.

The count of this clone is one. CDR3 bases: TGTGCCCTTACGGCGGGGAGGATTGATACGCAGTATTTT. Amino acid sequence: CALTAGRIDTQYF. The rearrangement links TRBV30 to TRBJ2-3; TRBD2 might be the D (6 bases). The length of the CDR3 is 13 residues. The V and J ends lost 8 bases and 6 bases respectively, with 18 bases between them. CDR1 and CDR2 from the germline V gene are GTSNPN and SVGIG (reference sequence).

The chain has TRBV30 and TRBJ1-5, with 10 bases matching TRBD1. This CDR3 spans 15 amino acids. Trimming took 3 bases from V and 6 from J; bases not matched to a gene: 8. CDR1 GTSNPN and CDR2 SVGIG come from the germline V gene (reference sequence). Written as DNA, the CDR3 is TGTGCCTGGAGCACCGGGACAGGGGCCTCTCAGCCCCAGCATTTT. Amino acid sequence: CAWSTGTGASQPQHF.

This chain links TRBV18 with TRBJ2-7, with 10 positions matching TRBD1. The CDR3 consists of 16 residues. In germline, CDR1 is KGHSH, CDR2 LQKENI. With 4 bases clipped from V and 6 bases from J, the junction kept 12 bases outside the gene matches. In nucleotides, the CDR3 is TGTGCCAGCTCACTATTTACCGGGACAGGGGTCCCCGAGCAGTACTTC. Protein sequence: CASSLFTGTGVPEQYF.

This clone has more than one count but fewer than ten. The chain combines TRBV28 with TRBJ1-2, with no clear D. V lost 5 bases and J lost 5, with 6 bases in between. Germline V gives CDR1 MDHEN, CDR2 SYDVKM. CDR3 length: 11 residues. The CDR3: CASSLEYGYTF. The CDR3 bases are TGTGCCAGCAGTCTAGAGTATGGCTACACCTTC.

The genes are TRBV5-1 and TRBJ2-3; 11 bases align to TRBD2. The CDR3 totals 16 residues. The trim removed 5 bases at V and 2 bases at J, leaving 7 bases unmatched. Germline V gene sequence: CDR1 SGHRS, CDR2 YFSETQ. The CDR3 DNA follows: TGCGCCAGCAGATCTGGGACTAGCGGCTTCACAGATACGCAGTATTTT. Residues: CASRSGTSGFTDTQYF. Full variable domain (missing parts from reference TRBV5-1 and TRBJ2-3): KAGVTQTPRYLIKTRGQQVTLSCSPISGHRSVSWYQQTPGQGLQFLFEYFSETQRNKGNFPGRFSGRQFSNSRSEMNVSTLELGDSALYLCASRSGTSGFTDTQYFGPGTRLTVL.

The V gene is TRBV27, the J gene TRBJ2-1; tentative D call: TRBD1 (6 bases). Trimming cost V 6 bases and J 7 bases, with 19 bases left between them. This CDR3 has 15 residues. The germline V gene has CDR1 MNHEY and CDR2 SMNVEV (reference sequence). Here the CDR3 DNA reads TGTGCCAGCAGGACGGGGACAAGTTCTTTAAATGAGCAGTTCTTC. Amino acids: CASRTGTSSLNEQFF.

This chain joins TRBV29-1 and TRBJ2-4, with D possibly matching TRBD2 (5 bases). The V gene lost 7 bases and the J gene lost 0 bases, with 10 bases spanning the gap. The CDR3 loop spans 13 amino acids. Germline CDR1 reads SQVTM; CDR2 reads ANQGSEA. DNA for the CDR3: TGCAGCGCCCGAGGGCTAGCCAAAAACATTCAGTACTTC. Its translation: CSARGLAKNIQYF.

The gene calls are TRBV28 and TRBJ1-1; 11 positions match TRBD1. The V segment lost 5 bases and the J segment 5 bases; nucleotides outside the gene matches: 10. The CDR3 consists of 16 residues. Germline values: CDR1 MDHEN, CDR2 SYDVKM. CDR3 sequence (DNA): TGTGCCAGCAGTACAATAGGGACAGGGGGTAAGACTGAAGCTTTCTTT. Amino acid sequence: CASSTIGTGGKTEAFF.

The rearrangement joins TRBV4-3 to TRBJ2-7; 10 nucleotides line up with TRBD2. The CDR3 has 17 amino acids. V was clipped by 0 bases and J by 5 bases; unmatched bases: 10. Germline V gene sequence: CDR1 LGHNA, CDR2 YSLEER. CDR3 amino acids: CASSQDRSSGRANEQYF. In DNA form, the CDR3 reads TGCGCCAGCAGCCAAGATCGGTCCAGCGGGAGGGCCAACGAGCAGTACTTC.

This clone was detected once. The chain is built from TRBV7-2 and TRBJ2-1; TRBD1 matches at 9 bases. Germline V gene sequence: CDR1 SGHTA, CDR2 FQGNSA. Trimming took 5 bases from V and 3 from J; bases not matched to a gene: 8. The CDR3 is 16 amino acids. CDR3 region: CASSARGQGNYNEQFF. The CDR3 DNA reads TGTGCCAGCAGCGCTCGAGGACAGGGGAACTACAATGAGCAGTTCTTC.

The chain recombines TRBV7-2 with TRBJ2-1; 7 bases agree with TRBD2. Germline V lookup: CDR1 SGHTA, CDR2 FQGNSA. Trimming cost V 5 bases and J 5 bases; bases outside gene matches: 6. This CDR3 contains 14 residues. CDR3 sequence: CASSQIAGDNEQFF. In DNA, the CDR3 is TGTGCCAGCAGCCAGATTGCGGGGGACAATGAGCAGTTCTTC.

The rearrangement joins TRBV11-2 to TRBJ2-1, with TRBD2 matching 14 bases. Germline CDR1 SGHAT, CDR2 FQNNGV. V lost 1 base to trimming and J lost 9 bases; unmatched junction nucleotides: 5. CDR3 length: 16 residues. The CDR3 protein is CASSLVGTSGSGEQFF. In DNA form, the CDR3 reads TGTGCCAGCAGCTTAGTGGGGACTAGCGGGAGCGGTGAGCAGTTCTTC.

The chain couples TRBV29-1 to TRBJ1-1; D perhaps matches TRBD1 (6 bases). Germline lookup yields CDR1 SQVTM and CDR2 ANQGSEA. The CDR3 covers 16 residues. The germline V and J ends were trimmed by 8 bases and 1 base, with 23 bases remaining between them. The CDR3 protein is CSLLPRQEAPNTEAFF. The CDR3 DNA reads as TGCAGCCTTTTACCAAGACAGGAGGCGCCGAACACTGAAGCTTTCTTT.

The chain recombines TRBV28 with TRBJ1-4, with D possibly matching TRBD1 (6 bases). CDR3 length equals 14 residues. Germline V gives CDR1 MDHEN, CDR2 SYDVKM. The V end lost 5 bases, the J end lost 5 bases, and 12 bases lay between the germline ends. CDR3 sequence reads: CASSLGQLNEKLFF. The DNA of the CDR3 is TGTGCCAGCAGTCTCGGACAGTTGAATGAAAAACTGTTTTTT.

The chain uses TRBV19 and TRBJ1-1, with 10 bases matching TRBD1. The CDR3 extends over 14 amino acids. V lost 6 bases, J lost 1 base, and 2 bases stayed unmatched. The germline V gene encodes CDR1 LNHDA and CDR2 SQIVND (reference sequence). CDR3 protein: CASRTGGRNTEAFF. The DNA for the CDR3 is TGTGCCAGTAGGACAGGGGGCCGGAACACTGAAGCTTTCTTT. The whole variable domain, filled in from reference TRBV19 and TRBJ1-1, reads DGGITQSPKYLFRKEGQNVTLSCEQNLNHDAMYWYRQDPGQGLRLIYYSQIVNDFQKGDIAEGYSVSREKKESFPLTVTSAQKNPTAFYLCASRTGGRNTEAFFGQGTRLTVV.

This rearrangement joins TRBV19 to TRBJ1-3; D is ambiguous. The V and J ends lost 3 bases and 0 bases respectively, with 9 bases between them. The CDR3 is made up of 15 amino acids. Germline values: CDR1 LNHDA, CDR2 SQIVND (reference sequence). The CDR3 DNA is TGTGCCAGTAGTATTCAAGCAGTCTCTGGAAACACCATATATTTT. Translating gives CASSIQAVSGNTIYF.

The chain couples TRBV28 to TRBJ2-7; D remains ambiguous. The CDR3 contains 13 residues. Trimming shortened V by 4 bases and J by 13 bases, and 20 bases separated the two germline ends. Per the germline V gene, CDR1 is MDHEN and CDR2 is SYDVKM. CDR3 DNA: TGTGCCAGCAGTTCCCCCCATTGGGTGGGGTCATACTTC. It is translated as CASSSPHWVGSYF.

The V call is TRBV18, the J call TRBJ2-1; 7 bases match TRBD1. Germline loops: CDR1 KGHSH, CDR2 LQKENI. V dropped 6 bases and J dropped 0; count of bases not matched to a gene: 5. The CDR3 has 15 amino acids. The DNA for the CDR3 is TGTGCCAGCTCGCCAGACAGGGTCTCCTACAATGAGCAGTTCTTC. This encodes CASSPDRVSYNEQFF. The full variable domain, completed using reference TRBV18 and TRBJ2-1, is NAGVMQNPRHLVRRRGQEARLRCSPMKGHSHVYWYRQLPEEGLKFMVYLQKENIIDESGMPKERFSAEFPKEGPSILRIQQVVRGDSAAYFCASSPDRVSYNEQFFGPGTRLTVL.

The rearrangement joins TRBV4-1 to TRBJ1-1, with D tentatively TRBD1 (5 bases). The germline V and J ends were trimmed by 4 bases and 2 bases, with 11 bases remaining between them. The CDR3 runs to 14 residues. The germline V gene has CDR1 MGHRA and CDR2 YSYEKL. CDR3 protein: CASSPGGGNTEAFF. For the CDR3, the DNA is TGCGCCAGCAGCCCGGGTGGGGGAAACACTGAAGCTTTCTTT.

The chain uses TRBV7-2 and TRBJ2-5; tentatively, D is TRBD1 (5 bases). CDR1 is SGHTA and CDR2 is FQGNSA in the germline V gene. The CDR3 extends over 15 amino acids. The V gene lost 3 bases and the J gene lost 2 bases, with 13 bases spanning the gap. CDR3 bases: TGTGCCAGCAGCTTTTCCCCAGGGAAGCAAGAGACCCAGTACTTC. This encodes CASSFSPGKQETQYF.

The CDR3 bases are TGCAGCGCCGCAAACTATGGCTACACCTTC. Translation: CSAANYGYTF. The rearrangement joins TRBV29-1 to TRBJ1-2; D unclear. Looked up from germline, CDR1 is SQVTM and CDR2 is ANQGSEA. The CDR3 contains 10 residues. Trimming shortened V by 7 bases and J by 2 bases, and 5 bases separated the two germline ends.

CDR3 region: CASSEFSDRTYEQYF. CDR3 in DNA: TGTGCCAGCAGTGAATTTTCGGACAGAACCTACGAGCAGTACTTC. This rearrangement joins TRBV25-1 to TRBJ2-7, with a weak D call TRBD1 (6 bases). Trimming took 1 base from V and 2 from J, leaving 12 bases between them. Germline V gene sequence: CDR1 MGHDK, CDR2 SYGVNS. The CDR3 is made up of 15 amino acids.

The sample holds one count of this clone. The V call is TRBV29-1, the J call TRBJ1-1; no reliable D call. V gave up 6 bases and J gave up 3 bases, with 17 bases separating them. Germline CDR1 and CDR2: SQVTM and ANQGSEA. The CDR3 is 14 residues long. This CDR3 reads CSVAPLVEDTEAFF. CDR3 DNA sequence: TGCAGCGTCGCCCCGCTGGTTGAGGACACTGAAGCTTTCTTT.

The rearrangement uses TRBV18 and TRBJ2-2; D might be TRBD1 (7 bases). The CDR3 sequence is 13 residues long. Germline V gene sequence: CDR1 KGHSH, CDR2 LQKENI. V lost 6 bases and J lost 4, with 9 bases in between. CDR3 amino acids: CASSRDSTGELFF. In DNA form, the CDR3 reads TGTGCCAGCTCGCGGGACAGCACCGGGGAGCTGTTTTTT.

The J gene is TRBJ2-6, the V gene TRBV7-8; a possible D gene is TRBD1 (5 bases). The germline V gene has CDR1 SGHVS and CDR2 FQNEAQ. The V gene lost 1 base and the J gene lost 0 bases, with 10 bases spanning the gap. CDR3 length: 17 amino acids. CDR3 in amino acids: CASSLGRVSSGANVLTF. In DNA, the CDR3 is TGTGCCAGCAGCTTAGGCAGGGTTAGCTCTGGGGCCAACGTCCTGACTTTC. Complete variable domain (other parts from reference TRBV7-8 and TRBJ2-6): GAGVSQSPRYKVAKRGQDVALRCDPISGHVSLFWYQQALGQGPEFLTYFQNEAQLDKSGLPSDRFFAERPEGSVSTLKIQRTQQEDSAVYLCASSLGRVSSGANVLTFGAGSRLTVL.

The chain has TRBV19 and TRBJ1-3; the D gene is possibly TRBD1 (5 bases). Germline V lookup: CDR1 LNHDA, CDR2 SQIVND (reference sequence). This CDR3 region has 13 residues. V dropped 4 bases and J dropped 3 bases, with 7 bases sitting between them. The CDR3 loop is CASSRTHGNTIYF. In DNA form, the CDR3 reads TGTGCCAGTAGTAGGACACATGGAAACACCATATATTTT.

The genes are TRBV4-1 and TRBJ1-5; D is unclear. V lost 4 bases to trimming and J lost 1 base, with 11 bases between them. The germline V gene has CDR1 MGHRA and CDR2 YSYEKL. This CDR3 contains 15 residues. The CDR3: CASSLLPGSNQPQHF. CDR3 nucleotides: TGCGCCAGCAGCCTCTTACCAGGAAGCAATCAGCCCCAGCATTTT.

The chain recombines TRBV28 with TRBJ2-7; 10 bases map to TRBD2. The ends lost 6 bases at V and 3 bases at J; junction bases unmatched: 5. Per germline, CDR1 MDHEN and CDR2 SYDVKM. This CDR3 has 14 residues. CDR3 amino acids: CASRWTSGVYEQYF. The DNA of the CDR3 is TGTGCCAGCAGATGGACTAGCGGCGTCTACGAGCAGTACTTC.

V and J are TRBV29-1 and TRBJ2-6, with D uncertain. This CDR3 spans 17 amino acids. The ends were cut back, 5 bases at V and 0 bases at J, with 17 bases in the middle. CDR1 and CDR2 from the germline V gene are SQVTM and ANQGSEA. CDR3: CSVKVARNPSGANVLTF. CDR3 bases: TGCAGCGTTAAAGTGGCACGCAACCCCTCTGGGGCCAACGTCCTGACTTTC.

The chain joins TRBV4-1 to TRBJ2-7; the D is unclear. Trimming pared 1 base from V and 4 bases from J, leaving 8 bases between. Germline CDR1 MGHRA, CDR2 YSYEKL. CDR3 length equals 13 residues. The CDR3 DNA reads as TGCGCCAGCAGCCAAGCCCTAGGTTACGAGCAGTACTTC. Protein product: CASSQALGYEQYF.

The chain uses TRBV5-1 and TRBJ1-6; 7 bases match TRBD1. This CDR3 comprises 17 residues. Looked up from germline, CDR1 is SGHRS and CDR2 is YFSETQ. J lost 0 bases, V lost 4 bases, and 7 bases had no gene match. CDR3 coding DNA: TGCGCCAGCAGCCCGGGACAGCTCAGCTCCTATAATTCACCCCTCCACTTT. This gives the protein CASSPGQLSSYNSPLHF.